Following are 4 T cell receptor beta chains from one sample sequenced in a study of CXCR3-negative and CXCR3-positive naive CD8 T cells. Notes on the study in general: Researchers report that CXCR3-positive naive cells carry more hydrophobic TRB CDR3s than CXCR3-negative naive cells.

No antigens are known for them. UMI-labeled 5' RACE yielded the TRB cDNA libraries. TCRdb reanalyzed the 5' RACE reads and collapses them to one entry per CDR3 protein, without DNA. The record lists under 150,000 distinct CDR3 sequences, of which the ten most abundant hold over 0.25%. The sequenced sample consisted of naive CXCR3+ CD8+ T cells from blood. Subset of the sample: CD45RO-CCR7+CD27+CD95- naive CD8+ T cells expressing CXCR3 (TNR3+). These receptor sequences come from a human donor in good health. Some clones in this sample may be carry-over from other donors' samples.

The chain carries TRBV10-1 and TRBJ1-1; no DNA is available, so the TRBD1 call from TCRdb remains unchecked. In germline, CDR1 is WNHNN, CDR2 SYGVQD (reference sequence). This CDR3 has 13 residues. CDR3 loop: CASWGRGETEAFF.

The chain is built from TRBV28 and TRBJ2-7; with no DNA, the TCRdb D assignment of TRBD2 cannot be verified. The CDR3 is made up of 13 amino acids. CDR1 is MDHEN and CDR2 is SYDVKM in the germline V gene. This CDR3 is CASSMGLAYEQYF.

This chain joins TRBV11-2 and TRBJ2-1. This CDR3 region has 13 residues. Germline assignment: CDR1 SGHAT and CDR2 FQNNGV. The CDR3 here is CASSFFSYNEQFF.

The chain is built from TRBV9 and TRBJ2-1; TCRdb reports TRBD2, a call that lacks DNA to check it against. Germline lookup yields CDR1 SGDLS and CDR2 YYNGEE. CDR3 size: 15 residues. The CDR3 spells CASSVGADTYNEQFF.